The rows below give T cell receptor beta chains drawn from one sample of a study of blood T cell repertoires in COVID-19. This table comes from immunoSEQ multiplex PCR, and its TCRdb copy is limited to in-frame clones, with some not included. Found here are around 67,000 clones, more than 75% of them singletons; the top ten hold around 8%. Material: peripheral blood. Source of these receptors: a human donor in a cohort sampled during active COVID-19. The CDR3 runs from the conserved cysteine through the conserved F or W. D genes are given only for firm matches. Rows give clone size only sometimes, using once, few, many, or a class for an expanded clone.

TRBV29-1	TRBJ1-2	NA	13	TRBD1	CSVERGQFYGYTF	TGCAGCGTTGAAAGGGGACAGTTCTATGGCTACACCTTC
TRBV7-8	TRBJ1-1	NA	16	TRBD1	CASSLGRQGLNTEAFF	TGTGCCAGCAGCTTAGGACGACAGGGGCTGAACACTGAAGCTTTCTTT
TRBV18	TRBJ2-1	once	17	TRBD1	CASSLSGTGPRGNEQFF	TGTGCCAGCTCACTGTCCGGGACAGGGCCTCGTGGGAATGAGCAGTTCTTC
TRBV18	TRBJ2-1	NA	16	TRBD2	CASSPVAGGSYNEQFF	TGTGCCAGCTCACCCGTCGCGGGGGGGTCCTACAATGAGCAGTTCTTC
TRBV30	TRBJ2-7	NA	12	NA	CASTGNGYEQYF	TGTGCCAGTACAGGGAACGGTTACGAGCAGTACTTC
TRBV4-2	TRBJ2-7	NA	17	TRBD1	CASSQDGAPGGYSEQYF	TGTGCCAGCAGCCAAGATGGCGCTCCAGGGGGCTATAGCGAGCAGTACTTC
TRBV9	TRBJ2-7	NA	15	TRBD2	CASSVTAGSSGEQYF	TGTGCCAGCAGCGTAACAGCGGGGAGTTCAGGCGAGCAGTACTTC
TRBV6-5	TRBJ1-2	NA	12	NA	CASSPGQGIATF	TGTGCCAGCAGTCCCGGGCAGGGAATCGCCACCTTC
TRBV27	TRBJ2-7	NA	13	TRBD1	CASSSRQGYEQYF	TGTGCCAGCAGTTCCCGACAGGGTTACGAGCAGTACTTC
TRBV2	TRBJ1-1	NA	13	TRBD1	CASRPRGATNTFF	TGTGCCAGCAGGCCCAGGGGGGCCACCAATACTTTCTTT
TRBV7-8	TRBJ2-7	NA	15	TRBD2	CASSMGLAGGREQYF	TGTGCCAGCAGCATGGGACTAGCGGGGGGGCGAGAGCAGTACTTC
TRBV19	TRBJ1-5	NA	17	NA	CASSIDGHRPLNQPQHF	TGTGCCAGTAGTATAGACGGACACAGGCCCCTTAATCAGCCCCAGCATTTT
TRBV9	TRBJ1-2	NA	14	TRBD1	CASSRQTGDYGYTF	TGTGCCAGCAGCCGTCAGACAGGGGACTATGGCTACACCTTC
TRBV5-6	TRBJ1-2	once	14	NA	CASSLRAGSYGYTF	TGTGCCAGCAGCTTGCGGGCGGGTTCGTATGGCTACACCTTC
TRBV5-1	TRBJ1-2	NA	15	TRBD1	CASSLERGLNYGYTF	TGCGCCAGCAGCTTGGAGAGGGGGCTTAACTATGGCTACACCTTC
TRBV19	TRBJ1-5	NA	16	NA	CASSPGIFYSNQPQHF	TGTGCCAGTAGTCCAGGGATCTTTTATAGCAATCAGCCCCAGCATTTT
TRBV19	TRBJ1-2	NA	15	NA	CASSIVGASNYGYTF	TGTGCCAGTAGTATTGTGGGGGCGTCTAACTATGGCTACACCTTC
TRBV11-2	TRBJ2-7	once	15	TRBD1	CASSAPTGGTYEQYF	TGTGCCAGCAGCGCTCCGACAGGGGGAACCTACGAGCAGTACTTC
TRBV19	TRBJ1-1	NA	14	TRBD1	CASSIRQGPTEAFF	TGTGCCAGTAGTATTAGACAGGGCCCCACTGAAGCTTTCTTT
TRBV7-8	TRBJ2-7	NA	16	NA	CASSLASASVGYEQYF	TGTGCCAGCAGCTTAGCCTCGGCTAGCGTCGGCTACGAGCAGTACTTC
TRBV27	TRBJ2-6	NA	17	TRBD1	CASSPGTGDSGANVLTF	TGTGCCAGCAGTCCCGGGACAGGGGACTCTGGGGCCAACGTCCTGACTTTC
TRBV20-1	TRBJ2-7	once	11	TRBD2	CSAPSGYEQYF	TGCAGTGCCCCTAGCGGGTACGAGCAGTACTTC
TRBV24-1	TRBJ2-7	NA	15	TRBD1	CATSDKTGQVREQYF	TGTGCCACCAGTGATAAGACCGGACAGGTTCGGGAGCAGTACTTC
TRBV19	TRBJ2-7	NA	13	TRBD1	CASSRTGAYEQYF	TGTGCCAGTAGTCGTACAGGGGCCTACGAGCAGTACTTC
TRBV6-6	TRBJ1-1	NA	11	NA	CASVRPREAFF	TGTGCCAGCGTACGGCCCAGGGAAGCTTTCTTT
TRBV27	TRBJ2-7	NA	15	TRBD1	CASGSGTGGSYEQYF	TGTGCCAGCGGATCCGGGACAGGGGGCTCCTACGAGCAGTACTTC
TRBV11-2	TRBJ2-7	NA	19	TRBD1	CASSPRVLSGTGTSYEQYF	TGTGCCAGCAGCCCCCGTGTTTTGTCTGGGACAGGGACCTCCTACGAGCAGTACTTC
TRBV2	TRBJ1-2	NA	19	NA	CASSEMPYLVRDLHYGYTF	TGTGCCAGCAGTGAGATGCCGTATTTAGTCCGGGACTTGCACTATGGCTACACCTTC
TRBV27	TRBJ2-7	NA	16	NA	CASRSSPGPAAYEQYF	TGTGCCAGCAGGTCGAGTCCAGGGCCTGCCGCCTACGAGCAGTACTTC
TRBV11-2	TRBJ2-7	NA	16	NA	CASSLVGWQGPKEQYF	TGTGCCAGCAGCTTAGTAGGCTGGCAGGGCCCTAAGGAGCAGTACTTC
TRBV29-1	TRBJ1-1	NA	16	TRBD1	CSVREAQGANLPEAFF	TGCAGCGTCAGAGAGGCTCAGGGGGCGAACCTCCCTGAAGCTTTCTTT
TRBV1	TRBJ1-1	NA	17	NA	CTSSQMRTGRGYTEAFF	TGCACCAGCAGCCAAATGCGGACAGGGAGGGGATACACTGAAGCTTTCTTT
TRBV11-2	TRBJ1-1	NA	13	NA	CASSYQTVTEAFF	TGTGCCAGCAGCTACCAGACAGTCACTGAAGCTTTCTTT
TRBV13	TRBJ1-4	NA	16	NA	CASSRQGWATNEKLFF	TGTGCCAGCAGCCGACAAGGCTGGGCAACTAATGAAAAACTGTTTTTT
TRBV10-2	TRBJ1-1	NA	14	TRBD1	CASRGQGARAEAFF	TGCGCCAGCAGGGGACAGGGGGCAAGGGCTGAAGCTTTCTTT
TRBV7-3	TRBJ1-6	few	13	NA	CASSSGLSSPLHF	TGTGCCAGCAGCTCAGGGTTGAGTTCACCCCTCCACTTT
TRBV4-1	TRBJ2-6	NA	18	TRBD2	CASSLTSGGLPGANVLTF	TGCGCCAGCAGCCTCACTAGCGGGGGGTTGCCTGGGGCCAACGTCCTGACTTTC
TRBV27	TRBJ1-5	NA	15	NA	CASSLVGQLNQPQHF	TGTGCCAGCAGTTTAGTGGGGCAGTTAAATCAGCCCCAGCATTTT
TRBV5-4	TRBJ2-6	NA	19	TRBD2	CASSPGVTSGGSGANVLTF	TGTGCCAGCAGCCCAGGGGTGACTAGCGGGGGCTCTGGGGCCAACGTCCTGACTTTC
TRBV24-1	TRBJ1-6	few	15	NA	CATSELRVWNSPLHF	TGTGCCACCAGTGAATTGAGAGTATGGAATTCACCCCTCCACTTT
TRBV24-1	TRBJ1-5	NA	15	NA	CATSDLWGVGGPQHF	TGTGCCACCAGTGATTTGTGGGGGGTTGGGGGGCCCCAGCATTTT
TRBV9	TRBJ2-3	once	15	TRBD2	CASSTSGGAVDTQYF	TGTGCCAGCAGCACTAGCGGGGGGGCCGTAGATACGCAGTATTTT
TRBV6-5	TRBJ1-2	NA	10	NA	CASLNYGYTF	TGTGCCAGCCTTAACTATGGCTACACCTTC
TRBV5-1	TRBJ1-3	once	16	TRBD1	CASSSQTGTAGNTIYF	TGCGCCAGCAGCTCGCAAACCGGGACAGCCGGAAACACCATATATTTT
TRBV27	TRBJ2-7	NA	14	TRBD2	CASSYSGGSYEQYF	TGTGCCAGCAGTTACAGCGGGGGTTCCTACGAGCAGTACTTC
TRBV28	TRBJ1-2	NA	14	NA	CASSSLGRGDGYTF	TGTGCCAGCAGTTCCCTCGGACGGGGAGATGGCTACACCTTC
TRBV27	TRBJ1-2	NA	12	NA	CATLGGAGRYTF	TGTGCCACCCTAGGGGGGGCCGGGCGCTACACCTTC
TRBV11-2	TRBJ1-6	NA	19	NA	CASSLENRDIFYNNSPLHF	TGTGCCAGCAGCTTAGAAAACAGGGACATTTTTTACAATAATTCACCCCTCCACTTT
TRBV5-6	TRBJ2-7	NA	14	NA	CASSLNSRFGEQYF	TGTGCCAGCAGCTTGAACTCTAGGTTTGGCGAGCAGTACTTC
TRBV2	TRBJ2-7	NA	17	TRBD1	CASSERPGTGSSYEQYF	TGTGCCAGCAGTGAACGACCGGGGACAGGGAGCTCCTACGAGCAGTACTTC
TRBV30	TRBJ1-1	NA	15	TRBD1	CAWSVSGRGQTEAFF	TGTGCCTGGAGTGTGTCCGGTAGGGGGCAAACTGAAGCTTTCTTT
TRBV28	TRBJ1-5	NA	14	NA	CASSLGGADQPQHF	TGTGCCAGCAGTTTGGGCGGGGCGGATCAGCCCCAGCATTTT
TRBV24-1	TRBJ1-2	NA	13	TRBD1	CATSDRGSYGYTF	TGTGCCACCAGCGACAGGGGTAGCTATGGCTACACCTTC
TRBV2	TRBJ1-4	NA	15	TRBD1	CASSPNRGTNEKLFF	TGTGCCAGCAGTCCCAACAGGGGAACTAATGAAAAACTGTTTTTT